This TCR beta chain was captured by sequencing in a study of T cell responses to AZD1222 COVID-19 vaccine. General observations from the study: Among those given AZD1222, only five or six were seropositive at baseline. Nearly half of the spike-specific TCRs reportedly recognize variant regions that carry no mutations. Donors, mostly white British, included more females; clonal diversity was possibly underestimated.

This table comes from immunoSEQ multiplex PCR, and its TCRdb copy is limited to in-frame clones, with some not included. The profile shows roughly 140,000 clones, roughly 90% of them singletons. Comment on this clone: Its antigen is currently unknown.

Pooling was applied to second doses at about 4 or about 12 weeks. Per the germline V gene, CDR1 is MDHEN and CDR2 is SYDVKM. CDR3 size: 14 residues. Deletions cut 5 bases from V and 4 bases from J, with 14 bases between. J is TRBJ1-2 and V is TRBV28; D gene ambiguous. The clonotype originates from an adult who received the AZD1222 COVID-19 vaccine. The sample was peripheral blood, taken 28 days after the second AZD1222 dose. CDR3 loop: CASSQPGPPYGYTF. The CDR3 DNA reads as TGTGCCAGCAGTCAGCCCGGGCCACCCTATGGCTACACCTTC.